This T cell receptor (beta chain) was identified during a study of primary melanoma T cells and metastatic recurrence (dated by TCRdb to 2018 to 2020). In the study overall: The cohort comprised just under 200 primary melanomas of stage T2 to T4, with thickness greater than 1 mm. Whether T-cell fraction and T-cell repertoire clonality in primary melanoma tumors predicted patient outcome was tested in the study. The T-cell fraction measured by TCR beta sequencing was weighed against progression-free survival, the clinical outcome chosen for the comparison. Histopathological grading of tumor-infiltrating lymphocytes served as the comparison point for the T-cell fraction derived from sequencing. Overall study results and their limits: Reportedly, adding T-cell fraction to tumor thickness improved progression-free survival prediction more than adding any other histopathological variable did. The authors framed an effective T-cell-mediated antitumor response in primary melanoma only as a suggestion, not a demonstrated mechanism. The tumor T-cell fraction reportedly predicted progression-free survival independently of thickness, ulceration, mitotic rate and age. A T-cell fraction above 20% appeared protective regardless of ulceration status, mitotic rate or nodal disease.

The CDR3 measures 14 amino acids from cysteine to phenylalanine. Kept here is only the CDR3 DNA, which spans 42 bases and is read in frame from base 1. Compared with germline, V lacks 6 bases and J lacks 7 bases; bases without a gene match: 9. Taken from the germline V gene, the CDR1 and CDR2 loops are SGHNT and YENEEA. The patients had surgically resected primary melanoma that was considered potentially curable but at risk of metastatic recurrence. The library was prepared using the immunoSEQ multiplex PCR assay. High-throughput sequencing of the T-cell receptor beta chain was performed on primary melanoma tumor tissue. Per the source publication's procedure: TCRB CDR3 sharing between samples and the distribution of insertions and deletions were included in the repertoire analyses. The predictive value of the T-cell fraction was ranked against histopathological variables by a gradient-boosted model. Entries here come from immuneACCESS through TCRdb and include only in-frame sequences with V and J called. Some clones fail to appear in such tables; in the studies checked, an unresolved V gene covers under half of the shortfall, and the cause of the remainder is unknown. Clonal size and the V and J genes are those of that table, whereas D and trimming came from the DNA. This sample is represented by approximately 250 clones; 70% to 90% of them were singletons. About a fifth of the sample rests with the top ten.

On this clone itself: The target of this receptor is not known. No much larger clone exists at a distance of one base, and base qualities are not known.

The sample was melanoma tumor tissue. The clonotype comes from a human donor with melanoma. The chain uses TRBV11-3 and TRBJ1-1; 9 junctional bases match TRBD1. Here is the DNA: TGTGCCAGCAGGAAACAGGGGGCGGTAGGTGAAGCTTTCTTT. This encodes CASRKQGAVGEAFF.